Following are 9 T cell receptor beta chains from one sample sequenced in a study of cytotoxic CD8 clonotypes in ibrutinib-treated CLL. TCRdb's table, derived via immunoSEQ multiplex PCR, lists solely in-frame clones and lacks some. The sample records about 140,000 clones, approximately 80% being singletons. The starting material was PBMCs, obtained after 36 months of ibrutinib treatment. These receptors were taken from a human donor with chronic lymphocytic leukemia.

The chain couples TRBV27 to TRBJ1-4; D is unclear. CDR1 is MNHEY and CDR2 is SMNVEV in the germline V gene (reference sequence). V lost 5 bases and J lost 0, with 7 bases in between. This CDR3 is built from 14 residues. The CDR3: CASSGGATNEKLFF. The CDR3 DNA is TGTGCCAGCAGTGGCGGGGCAACTAATGAAAAACTGTTTTTT.

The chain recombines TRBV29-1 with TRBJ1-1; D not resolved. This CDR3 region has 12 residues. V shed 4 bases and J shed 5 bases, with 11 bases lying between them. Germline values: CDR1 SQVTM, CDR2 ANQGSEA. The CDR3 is CSVVSTSTEAFF. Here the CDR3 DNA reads TGCAGCGTTGTATCGACTAGTACTGAAGCTTTCTTT.

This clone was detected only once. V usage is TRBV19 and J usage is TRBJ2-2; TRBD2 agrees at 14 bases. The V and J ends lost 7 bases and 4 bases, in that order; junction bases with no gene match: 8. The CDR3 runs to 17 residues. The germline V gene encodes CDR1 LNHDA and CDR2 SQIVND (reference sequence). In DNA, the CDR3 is TGTGCCAGTACCGAACCGGGACTAGCGGGAGTCACCGGGGAGCTGTTTTTT. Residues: CASTEPGLAGVTGELFF.

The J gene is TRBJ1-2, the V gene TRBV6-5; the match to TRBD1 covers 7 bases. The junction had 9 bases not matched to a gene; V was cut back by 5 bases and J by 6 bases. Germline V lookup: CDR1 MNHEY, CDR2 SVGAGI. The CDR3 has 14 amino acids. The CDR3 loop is CASSTRQGRNGYTF. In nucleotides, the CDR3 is TGTGCCAGCAGTACCCGACAGGGCAGGAATGGCTACACCTTC.

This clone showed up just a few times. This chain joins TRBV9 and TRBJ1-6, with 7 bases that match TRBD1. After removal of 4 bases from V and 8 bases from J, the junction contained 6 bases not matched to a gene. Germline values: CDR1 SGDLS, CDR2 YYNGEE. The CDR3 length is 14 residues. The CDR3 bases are TGTGCCAGCAGCCCCCAGGGGGTGGATTCACCCCTCCACTTT. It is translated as CASSPQGVDSPLHF.

CDR3 coding DNA: TGTGCCAGCAATGTAGCGGGCATGAACACTGAAGCTTTCTTT. Its protein is CASNVAGMNTEAFF. This chain connects TRBV6-6 to TRBJ1-1, with D hard to call. The CDR3 length is 14 residues. V was pared by 7 bases and J by 0 bases, with 12 bases between. The V gene's germline CDR1 is MNHNY and CDR2 SVGAGI (reference sequence).

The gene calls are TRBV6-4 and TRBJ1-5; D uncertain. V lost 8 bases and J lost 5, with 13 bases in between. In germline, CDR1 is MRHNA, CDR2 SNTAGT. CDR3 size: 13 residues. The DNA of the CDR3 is TGTGCCAGCGCTAGGGCGGCTTATCAGCCCCAGCATTTT. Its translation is CASARAAYQPQHF.

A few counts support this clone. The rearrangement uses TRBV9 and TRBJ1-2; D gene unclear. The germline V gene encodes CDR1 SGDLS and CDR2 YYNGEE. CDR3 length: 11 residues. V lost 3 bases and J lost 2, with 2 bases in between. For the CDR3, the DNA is TGTGCCAGCAGCGGAAACTATGGCTACACCTTC. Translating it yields CASSGNYGYTF.

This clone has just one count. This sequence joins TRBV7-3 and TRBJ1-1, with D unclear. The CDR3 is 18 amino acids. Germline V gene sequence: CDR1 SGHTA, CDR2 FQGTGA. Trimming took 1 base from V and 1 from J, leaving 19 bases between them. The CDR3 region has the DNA TGTGCCAGCAGCTTAAATCCGACACCTTCAGTTCAGAACACTGAAGCTTTCTTT. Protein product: CASSLNPTPSVQNTEAFF.